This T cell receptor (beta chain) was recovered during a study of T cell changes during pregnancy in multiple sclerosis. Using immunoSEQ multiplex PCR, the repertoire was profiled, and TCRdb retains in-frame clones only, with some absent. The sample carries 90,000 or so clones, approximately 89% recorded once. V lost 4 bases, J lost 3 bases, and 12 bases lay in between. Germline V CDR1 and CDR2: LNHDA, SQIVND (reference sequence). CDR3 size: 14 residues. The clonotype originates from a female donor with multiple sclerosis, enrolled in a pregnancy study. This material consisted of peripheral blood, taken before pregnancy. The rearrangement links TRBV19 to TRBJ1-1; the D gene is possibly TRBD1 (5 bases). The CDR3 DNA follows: TGTGCCAGTAGTACGGACACATTTGACACTGAAGCTTTCTTT. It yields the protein CASSTDTFDTEAFF.